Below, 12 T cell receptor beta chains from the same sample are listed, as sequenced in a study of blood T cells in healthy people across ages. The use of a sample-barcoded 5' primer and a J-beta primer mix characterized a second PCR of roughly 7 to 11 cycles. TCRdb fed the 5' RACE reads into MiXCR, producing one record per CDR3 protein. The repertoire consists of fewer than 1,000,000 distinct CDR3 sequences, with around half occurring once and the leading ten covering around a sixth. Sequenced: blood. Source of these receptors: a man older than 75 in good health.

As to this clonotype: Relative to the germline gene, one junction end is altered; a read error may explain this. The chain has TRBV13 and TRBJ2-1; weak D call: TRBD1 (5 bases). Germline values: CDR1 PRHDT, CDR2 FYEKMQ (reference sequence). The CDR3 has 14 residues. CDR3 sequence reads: CASRGKGNYNKQFF. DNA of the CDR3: TGTGCCAGCAGGGGGAAGGGGAACTACAATAAGCAGTTCTTC. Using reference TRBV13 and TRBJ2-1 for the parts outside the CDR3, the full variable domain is AAGVIQSPRHLIKEKRETATLKCYPIPRHDTVYWYQQGPGQDPQFLISFYEKMQSDKGSIPDRFSAQQFSDYHSELNMSSLELGDSALYFCASRGKGNYNKQFFGPGTRLTVL.

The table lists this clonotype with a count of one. CDR3 sequence reads: CASSENIEFGELFF. The CDR3 DNA reads TGCGCCAGCAGTGAAAACATAGAGTTCGGGGAGCTGTTTTTT. This chain links TRBV10-2 with TRBJ2-2; no definite D call. V lost 3 bases and J lost 7, with 12 bases in between. The length of the CDR3 is 14 residues. Germline loops: CDR1 WSHSY, CDR2 SAAADI.

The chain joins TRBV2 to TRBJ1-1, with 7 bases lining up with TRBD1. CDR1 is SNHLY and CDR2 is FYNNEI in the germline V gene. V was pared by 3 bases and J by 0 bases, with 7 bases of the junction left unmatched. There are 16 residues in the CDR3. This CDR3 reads CASSERDRNMNTEAFF. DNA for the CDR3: TGTGCCAGCAGTGAGAGGGACAGAAACATGAACACTGAAGCTTTCTTT.

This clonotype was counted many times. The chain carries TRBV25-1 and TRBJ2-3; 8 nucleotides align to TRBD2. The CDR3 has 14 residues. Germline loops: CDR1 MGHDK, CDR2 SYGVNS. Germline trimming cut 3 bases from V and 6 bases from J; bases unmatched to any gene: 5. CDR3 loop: CASSESGTRDTQYF. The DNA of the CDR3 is TGTGCCAGCAGTGAGAGTGGGACTAGGGATACGCAGTATTTT. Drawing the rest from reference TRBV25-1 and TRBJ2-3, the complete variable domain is EADIYQTPRYLVIGTGKKITLECSQTMGHDKMYWYQQDPGMELHLIHYSYGVNSTEKGDLSSESTVSRIRTEHFPLTLESARPSHTSQYLCASSESGTRDTQYFGPGTRLTVL.

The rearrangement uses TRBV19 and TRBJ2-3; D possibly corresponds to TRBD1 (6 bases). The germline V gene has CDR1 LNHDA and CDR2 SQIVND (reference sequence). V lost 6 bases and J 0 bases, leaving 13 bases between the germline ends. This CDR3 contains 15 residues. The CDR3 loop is CASSDPGHSTDTQYF. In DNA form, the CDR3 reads TGTGCCAGTAGCGATCCGGGACACAGCACAGATACGCAGTATTTT.

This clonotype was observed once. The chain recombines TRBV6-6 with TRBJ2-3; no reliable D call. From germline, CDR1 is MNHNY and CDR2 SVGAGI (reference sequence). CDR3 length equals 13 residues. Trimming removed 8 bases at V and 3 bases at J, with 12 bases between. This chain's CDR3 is CASRKGVTDTQYF. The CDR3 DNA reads TGTGCCAGCCGGAAGGGCGTAACAGATACGCAGTATTTT.

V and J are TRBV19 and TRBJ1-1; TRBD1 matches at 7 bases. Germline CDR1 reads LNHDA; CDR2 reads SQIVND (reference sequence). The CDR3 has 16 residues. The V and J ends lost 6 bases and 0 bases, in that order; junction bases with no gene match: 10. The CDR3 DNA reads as TGTGCCAGTAGGAACACAGGGGACCCAATGAACACTGAAGCTTTCTTT. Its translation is CASRNTGDPMNTEAFF. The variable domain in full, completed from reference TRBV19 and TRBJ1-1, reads DGGITQSPKYLFRKEGQNVTLSCEQNLNHDAMYWYRQDPGQGLRLIYYSQIVNDFQKGDIAEGYSVSREKKESFPLTVTSAQKNPTAFYLCASRNTGDPMNTEAFFGQGTRLTVV.

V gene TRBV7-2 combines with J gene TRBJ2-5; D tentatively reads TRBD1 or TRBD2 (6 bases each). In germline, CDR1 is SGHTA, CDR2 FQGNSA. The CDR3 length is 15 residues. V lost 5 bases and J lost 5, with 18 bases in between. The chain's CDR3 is CASSESAGRGETQYF. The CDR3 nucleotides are TGTGCCAGCAGCGAGAGTGCGGGAAGGGGGGAGACCCAGTACTTC.

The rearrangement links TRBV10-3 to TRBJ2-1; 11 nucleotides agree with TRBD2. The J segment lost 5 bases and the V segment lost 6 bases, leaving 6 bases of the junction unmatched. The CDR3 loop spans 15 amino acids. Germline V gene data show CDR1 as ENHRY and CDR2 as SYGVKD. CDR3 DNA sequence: TGTGCCATCAGATCTAGCGGGAGGACCCACAATGAGCAGTTCTTC. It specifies CAIRSSGRTHNEQFF.

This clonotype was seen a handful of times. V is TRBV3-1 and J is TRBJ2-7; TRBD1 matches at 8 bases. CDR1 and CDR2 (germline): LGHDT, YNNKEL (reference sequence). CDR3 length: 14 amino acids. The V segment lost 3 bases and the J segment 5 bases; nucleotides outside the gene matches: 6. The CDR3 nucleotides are TGTGCCAGCAGCCACCTGACAGGGGTCCACGAGCAGTACTTC. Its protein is CASSHLTGVHEQYF.

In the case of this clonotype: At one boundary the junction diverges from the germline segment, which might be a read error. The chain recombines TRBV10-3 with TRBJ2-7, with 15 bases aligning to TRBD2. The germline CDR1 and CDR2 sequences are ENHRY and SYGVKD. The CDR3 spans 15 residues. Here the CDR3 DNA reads TGTACCATCAGAGGGACTAGCGGGAGGTCCTACGAGCAGTACTTC. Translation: CTIRGTSGRSYEQYF.

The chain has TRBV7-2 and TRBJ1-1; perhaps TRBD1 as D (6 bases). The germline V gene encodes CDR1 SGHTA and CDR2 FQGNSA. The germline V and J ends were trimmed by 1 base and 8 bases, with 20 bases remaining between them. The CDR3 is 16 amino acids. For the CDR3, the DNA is TGTGCCAGCAGCTTAGACATCCGCCAGGGTGGGACAGAAGCTTTCTTT. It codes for CASSLDIRQGGTEAFF.